This T cell receptor beta chain is from a study of blood T cell repertoires in COVID-19. Method: immunoSEQ multiplex PCR; TCRdb's copy keeps in-frame clones and lacks some. The data show 150,000 or so clones, around nine tenths seen once. This clone was seen a single time. The ends lost 5 bases at V and 0 bases at J; junction bases unmatched: 3. The CDR3 loop spans 15 amino acids. Per germline, CDR1 MNHEY and CDR2 SVGAGI. Seattle enrolled patients during active infection and tracked them longitudinally. Sequencing input: peripheral blood. J is TRBJ1-4 and V is TRBV6-5; 7 bases fit TRBD1. This sequence originates from a woman in her 70s with COVID-19, enrolled during active disease. CDR3 bases: TGTGCCAGCAGTAAGACAGGGACAACTAATGAAAAACTGTTTTTT. Amino acid sequence: CASSKTGTTNEKLFF.